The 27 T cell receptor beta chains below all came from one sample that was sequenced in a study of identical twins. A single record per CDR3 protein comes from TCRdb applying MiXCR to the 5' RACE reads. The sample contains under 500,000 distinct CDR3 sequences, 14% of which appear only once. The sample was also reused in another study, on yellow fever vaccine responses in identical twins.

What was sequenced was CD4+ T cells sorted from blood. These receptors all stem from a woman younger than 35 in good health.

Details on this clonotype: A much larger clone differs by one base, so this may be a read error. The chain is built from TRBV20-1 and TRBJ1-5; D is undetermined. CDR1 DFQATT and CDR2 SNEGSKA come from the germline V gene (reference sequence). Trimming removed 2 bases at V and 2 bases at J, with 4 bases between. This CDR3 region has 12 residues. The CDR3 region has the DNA TGCAGTGCTAGACTGGGCAATCAGCCCCAGCATTTT. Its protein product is CSARLGNQPQHF.

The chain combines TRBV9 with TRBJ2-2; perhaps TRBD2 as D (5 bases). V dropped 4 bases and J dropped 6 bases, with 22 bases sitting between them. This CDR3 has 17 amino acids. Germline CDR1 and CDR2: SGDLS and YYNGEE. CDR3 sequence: CASSHTRAGPTAGELFF. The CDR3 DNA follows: TGTGCCAGCAGCCACACAAGGGCGGGTCCGACCGCCGGGGAGCTGTTTTTT.

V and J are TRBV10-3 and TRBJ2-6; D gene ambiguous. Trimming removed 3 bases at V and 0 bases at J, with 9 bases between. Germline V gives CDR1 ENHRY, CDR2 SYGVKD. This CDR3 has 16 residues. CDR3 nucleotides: TGTGCCATCAGTGATGGACCGAACTCTGGGGCCAACGTCCTGACTTTC. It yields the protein CAISDGPNSGANVLTF.

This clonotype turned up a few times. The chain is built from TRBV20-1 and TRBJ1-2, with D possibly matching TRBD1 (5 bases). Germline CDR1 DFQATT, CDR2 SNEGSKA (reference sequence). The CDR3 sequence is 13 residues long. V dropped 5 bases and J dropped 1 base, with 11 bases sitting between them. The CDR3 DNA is TGCAGTGCTGCGGGGGTCAGTAACTATGGCTACACCTTC. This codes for CSAAGVSNYGYTF.

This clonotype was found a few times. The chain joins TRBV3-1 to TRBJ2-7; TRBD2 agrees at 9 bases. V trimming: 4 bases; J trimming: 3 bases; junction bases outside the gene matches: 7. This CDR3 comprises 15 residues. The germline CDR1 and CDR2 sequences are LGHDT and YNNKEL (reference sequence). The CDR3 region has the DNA TGTGCCAGCAGCCTCCGCGGGGGGGGTTTCTACGAGCAGTACTTC. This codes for CASSLRGGGFYEQYF.

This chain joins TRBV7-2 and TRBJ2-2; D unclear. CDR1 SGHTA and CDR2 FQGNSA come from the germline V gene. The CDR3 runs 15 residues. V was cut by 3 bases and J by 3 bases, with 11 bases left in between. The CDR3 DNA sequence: TGTGCCAGCAGCTTGGTGGACCTTGACACCGGGGAGCTGTTTTTT. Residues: CASSLVDLDTGELFF.

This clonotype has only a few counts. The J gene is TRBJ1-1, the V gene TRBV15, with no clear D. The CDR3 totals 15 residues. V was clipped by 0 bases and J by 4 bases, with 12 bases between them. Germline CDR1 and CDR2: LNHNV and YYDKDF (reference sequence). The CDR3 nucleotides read TGTGCCACCAGCAGAGAGAACAGTGGGTTCACTGAAGCTTTCTTT. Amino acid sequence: CATSRENSGFTEAFF.

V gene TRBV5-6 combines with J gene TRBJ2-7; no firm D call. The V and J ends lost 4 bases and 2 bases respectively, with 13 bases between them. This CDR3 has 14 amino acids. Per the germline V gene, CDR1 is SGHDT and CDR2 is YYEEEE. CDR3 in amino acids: CASSPLRETYEQYF. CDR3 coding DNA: TGTGCCAGCAGCCCCCTTCGCGAGACCTACGAGCAGTACTTC.

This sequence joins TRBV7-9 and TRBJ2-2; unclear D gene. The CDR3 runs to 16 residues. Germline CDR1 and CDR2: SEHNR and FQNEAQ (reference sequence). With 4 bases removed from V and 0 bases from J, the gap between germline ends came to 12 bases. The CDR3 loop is CASSSPSQTNTGELFF. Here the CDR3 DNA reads TGTGCCAGCAGCTCCCCGTCCCAGACGAACACCGGGGAGCTGTTTTTT.

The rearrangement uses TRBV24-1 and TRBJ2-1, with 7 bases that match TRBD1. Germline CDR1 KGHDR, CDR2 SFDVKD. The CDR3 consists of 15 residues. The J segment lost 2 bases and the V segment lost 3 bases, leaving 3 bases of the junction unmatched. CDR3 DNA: TGTGCCACCAGTGATCAAGGGACAGCCTACAATGAGCAGTTCTTC. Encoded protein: CATSDQGTAYNEQFF.

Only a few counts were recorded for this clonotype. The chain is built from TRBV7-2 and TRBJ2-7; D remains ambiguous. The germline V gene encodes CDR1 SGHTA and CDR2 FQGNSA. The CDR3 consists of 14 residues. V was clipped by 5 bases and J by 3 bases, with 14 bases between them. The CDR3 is CASSLDRVIYEQYF. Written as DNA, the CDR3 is TGTGCCAGCAGCCTGGACCGAGTAATCTACGAGCAGTACTTC.

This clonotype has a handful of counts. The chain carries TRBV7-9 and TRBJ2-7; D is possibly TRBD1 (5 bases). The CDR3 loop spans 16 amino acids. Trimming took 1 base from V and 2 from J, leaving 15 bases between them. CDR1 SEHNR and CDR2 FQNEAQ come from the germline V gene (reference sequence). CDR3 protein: CASSLGPKTVAYEQYF. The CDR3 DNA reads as TGTGCCAGCAGCTTAGGGCCAAAGACAGTAGCCTACGAGCAGTACTTC.

This chain's CDR3 is CASSVQGRQQYF. CDR3 coding DNA: TGTGCCAGCAGCGTGCAGGGGCGCCAGCAGTACTTC. The V gene is TRBV5-6, the J gene TRBJ2-7; tentative D call: TRBD1 (6 bases). Germline V lookup: CDR1 SGHDT, CDR2 YYEEEE. The CDR3 is made up of 12 amino acids. V lost 4 bases, J lost 8 bases, and 13 bases lay in between.

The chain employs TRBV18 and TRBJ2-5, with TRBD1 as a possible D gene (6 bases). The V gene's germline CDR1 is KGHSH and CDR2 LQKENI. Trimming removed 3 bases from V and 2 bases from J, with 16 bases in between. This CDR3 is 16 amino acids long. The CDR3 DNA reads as TGTGCCAGCTCACCGCGGACCCACAGGGAGCAAGAGACCCAGTACTTC. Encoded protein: CASSPRTHREQETQYF.

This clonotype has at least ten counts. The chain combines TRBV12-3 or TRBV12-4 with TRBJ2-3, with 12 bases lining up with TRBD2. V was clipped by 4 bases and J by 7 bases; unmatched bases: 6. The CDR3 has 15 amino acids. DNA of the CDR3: TGTGCCAGCAGTTCACTAGCGGGAGGCCCCTATACGCAGTATTTT. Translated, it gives CASSSLAGGPYTQYF.

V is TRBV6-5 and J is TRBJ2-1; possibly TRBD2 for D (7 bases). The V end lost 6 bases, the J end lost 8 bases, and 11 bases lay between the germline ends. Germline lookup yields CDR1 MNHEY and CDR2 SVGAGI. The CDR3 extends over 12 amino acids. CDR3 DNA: TGTGCCAGCAGCCGGGGGGCAGATGAGCAGTTCTTC. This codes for CASSRGADEQFF.

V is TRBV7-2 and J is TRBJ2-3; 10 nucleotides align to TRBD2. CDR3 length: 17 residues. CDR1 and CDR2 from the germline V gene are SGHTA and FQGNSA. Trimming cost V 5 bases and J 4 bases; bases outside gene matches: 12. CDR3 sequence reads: CASSTTPLAGLPDTQYF. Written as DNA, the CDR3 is TGTGCCAGCAGCACTACCCCACTAGCGGGACTCCCAGATACGCAGTATTTT. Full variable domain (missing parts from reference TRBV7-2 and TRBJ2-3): GAGVSQSPSNKVTEKGKDVELRCDPISGHTALYWYRQSLGQGLEFLIYFQGNSAPDKSGLPSDRFSAERTGGSVSTLTIQRTQQEDSAVYLCASSTTPLAGLPDTQYFGPGTRLTVL.

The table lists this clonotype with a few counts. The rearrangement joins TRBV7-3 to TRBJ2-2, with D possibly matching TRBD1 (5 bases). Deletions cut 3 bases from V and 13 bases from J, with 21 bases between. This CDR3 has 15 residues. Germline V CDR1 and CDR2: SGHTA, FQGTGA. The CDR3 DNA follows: TGTGCCAGCAGCTTGTTAGTTGGGCTGGCAGGGCGGCTGTTTTTT. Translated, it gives CASSLLVGLAGRLFF.

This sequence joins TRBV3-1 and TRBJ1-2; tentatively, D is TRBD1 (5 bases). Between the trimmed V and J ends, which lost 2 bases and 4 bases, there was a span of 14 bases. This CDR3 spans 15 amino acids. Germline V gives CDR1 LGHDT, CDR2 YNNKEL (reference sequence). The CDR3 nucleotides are TGTGCCAGCAGCCAACCTCACAAGGGGTCCTATGGCTACACCTTC. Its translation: CASSQPHKGSYGYTF.

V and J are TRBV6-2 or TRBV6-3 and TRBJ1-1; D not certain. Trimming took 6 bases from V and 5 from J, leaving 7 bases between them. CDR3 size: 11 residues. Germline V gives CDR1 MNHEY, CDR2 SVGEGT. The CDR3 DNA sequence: TGTGCCAGCAGACACCTGACTGAAGCTTTCTTT. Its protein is CASRHLTEAFF.

The CDR3 region has the DNA TGTGCCAGCAGCCAAGCCCCAAGCGGGAGTACCTCTGGGGCCAACGTCCTGACTTTC. It specifies CASSQAPSGSTSGANVLTF. The genes are TRBV4-2 and TRBJ2-6; 8 nucleotides align to TRBD2. CDR3 length equals 19 residues. With 1 base clipped from V and 0 bases from J, the junction kept 8 bases outside the gene matches. Looked up from germline, CDR1 is LGHNA and CDR2 is YNFKEQ.

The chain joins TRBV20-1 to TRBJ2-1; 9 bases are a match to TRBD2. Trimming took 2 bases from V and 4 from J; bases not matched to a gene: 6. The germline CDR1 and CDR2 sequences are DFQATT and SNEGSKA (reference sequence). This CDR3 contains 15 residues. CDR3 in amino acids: CSARPLAGYYNEQFF. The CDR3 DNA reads TGCAGTGCTAGACCTCTAGCGGGGTATTACAATGAGCAGTTCTTC.

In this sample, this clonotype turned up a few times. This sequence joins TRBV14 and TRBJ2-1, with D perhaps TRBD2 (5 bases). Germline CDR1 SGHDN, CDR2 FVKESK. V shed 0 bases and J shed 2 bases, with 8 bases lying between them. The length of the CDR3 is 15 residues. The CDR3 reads CASSQDQLAYNEQFF. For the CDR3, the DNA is TGTGCCAGCAGCCAAGACCAACTAGCCTACAATGAGCAGTTCTTC.

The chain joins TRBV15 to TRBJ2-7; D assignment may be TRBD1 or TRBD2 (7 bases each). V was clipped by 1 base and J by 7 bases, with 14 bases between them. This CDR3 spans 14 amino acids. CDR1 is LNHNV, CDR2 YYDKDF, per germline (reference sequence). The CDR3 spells CATSRGEGAKEQYF. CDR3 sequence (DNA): TGTGCCACCAGCAGAGGGGAGGGGGCGAAAGAGCAGTACTTC.

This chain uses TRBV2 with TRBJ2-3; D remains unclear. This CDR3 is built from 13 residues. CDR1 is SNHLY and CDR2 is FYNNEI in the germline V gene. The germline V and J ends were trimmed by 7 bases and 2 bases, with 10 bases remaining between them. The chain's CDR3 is CASTGDSTDTQYF. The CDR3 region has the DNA TGTGCCAGCACGGGCGATTCCACAGATACGCAGTATTTT.

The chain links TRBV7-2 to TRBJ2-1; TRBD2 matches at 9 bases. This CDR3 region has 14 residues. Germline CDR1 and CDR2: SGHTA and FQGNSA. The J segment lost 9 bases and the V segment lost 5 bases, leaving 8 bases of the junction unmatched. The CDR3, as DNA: TGTGCCAGCAGCCCGACAGGGACTAGCATTGAGCAGTTCTTC. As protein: CASSPTGTSIEQFF.

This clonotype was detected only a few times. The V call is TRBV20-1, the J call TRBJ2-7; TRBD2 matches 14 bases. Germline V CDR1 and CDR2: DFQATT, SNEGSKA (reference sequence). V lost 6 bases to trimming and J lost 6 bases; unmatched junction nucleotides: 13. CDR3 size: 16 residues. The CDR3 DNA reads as TGCAGTGCACCGACTAGCGGGAGGGCCTATACCAGCGAGCAGTACTTC. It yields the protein CSAPTSGRAYTSEQYF.